A single TCR beta chain is shown here with its context. Its specificity is not known. This sample is drawn from a study of cytomegalovirus exposure and HLA in healthy donors. Findings of the study overall: A later analysis associated approximately 17,000 TCR beta sequences with HLA alleles at a 0.05 false discovery rate. Among CMV-associated TCR beta chains, most appeared HLA-restricted in a later analysis.

Germline trimming cut 1 base from V and 5 bases from J; bases unmatched to any gene: 4. This CDR3 has 15 amino acids. Germline CDR1 MDHEN, CDR2 SYDVKM. In the PCR, 60 Vbeta and 13 Jbeta primers were used. TCRdb's table, derived via immunoSEQ multiplex PCR, lists solely in-frame clones and lacks some. The profile shows 90,000 to 120,000 clones, about 80% of them singletons. The sample was PBMCs. The chain joins TRBV28 to TRBJ2-3; 9 bases fit TRBD2. The clonotype was recovered from a woman aged 18-29 years in good health and CMV-seropositive. This CDR3 reads CASSLFAGGRDTQYF. CDR3 in DNA: TGTGCCAGCAGTTTATTTGCGGGAGGGCGAGATACGCAGTATTTT. The full variable domain, its missing parts supplied by reference TRBV28 and TRBJ2-3, is DVKVTQSSRYLVKRTGEKVFLECVQDMDHENMFWYRQDPGLGLRLIYFSYDVKMKEKGDIPEGYSVSREKKERFSLILESASTNQTSMYLCASSLFAGGRDTQYFGPGTRLTVL.